This paragraph covers one T cell receptor beta chain sequence. What it binds is not known. Terminally differentiated effector memory CD45RA+ cells were left out of the naive CD8 fraction, which was CD45RO-negative and positively selected for CCR7. The source of the sample is a study of shared clonotypes between healthy human individuals. Study conclusions and caveats: Among donors, clonotype sharing was expected to be affected by sequencing depth.

The V end lost 7 bases, the J end lost 1 base, and 29 bases lay between the germline ends. The CDR3 contains 19 residues. Germline V gene lookup returns CDR1 SEHNR and CDR2 FQNEAQ (reference sequence). Some clones are missing from TCRdb's copy, which holds only in-frame ones; the method was immunoSEQ multiplex PCR. Of about 820,000 clones listed, approximately 92% are singletons. The origin of this receptor is a man aged 25 to 45 in good health. The sequenced sample was naive CD8+ T cells sorted from blood. The chain has TRBV7-9 and TRBJ2-7; D may match TRBD1 or TRBD2 (6 bases each). CDR3 nucleotide sequence: TGTGCCAGCATTTCCCTTGGGGGGAACAGGGCGGTTCTATCCTACGAGCAGTACTTC. This codes for CASISLGGNRAVLSYEQYF.